Here is one T cell receptor beta chain with its context. Its antigen is unknown. This entry is derived from a study of T cell responses to AZD1222 COVID-19 vaccine. Study-level results: The study found vaccine-associated CD4 TCRs spanning spike, dominant at 160-218 and 743-854.

The repertoire was sequenced with immunoSEQ multiplex PCR; TCRdb's copy has only in-frame clones and lacks some. The sample carries just over 90,000 clones, roughly nine tenths recorded once. Second doses were pooled across both intervals (about 4 or about 12 weeks). The germline V and J ends were trimmed by 1 base and 1 base, with 9 bases remaining between them. There are 15 residues in the CDR3. Germline V gene data show CDR1 as LGHNT and CDR2 as FRNRAP. Material: peripheral blood, obtained 28 days after the second AZD1222 dose. This receptor was taken from an adult who received the AZD1222 COVID-19 vaccine. The J gene is TRBJ2-3, the V gene TRBV12-5; no definite D call. CDR3 nucleotide sequence: TGTGCTAGTGGTTTGGCGTCCTTGGGCACAGATACGCAGTATTTT. Its protein is CASGLASLGTDTQYF.